The clone carrying this T cell receptor beta chain has more than one count but fewer than ten. Its antigen is not known. TCRdb reanalysed the PCR reads using MiXCR and keeps one entry per CDR3 protein. The top ten hold approximately 5% of the sample, which has just over 35,000 distinct CDR3 sequences, around 33% seen once. Described time point: late sampling 161 to 241 days after vaccination in a few convalescent patients. These data are taken from a study of vaccination and CD4 T cells after COVID-19. Study summary: Sampling post-COVID took place a median approximately 100 days after diagnosis (range 35 to 161). The post-vaccine samples came a median 72 days after dose two (range 14 to 241). Day 14 and days 161 to 241 post-vaccination were the sampling points for a few convalescent patients. Points from the study as a whole: Within the convalescent patients, spike mono-reactivity was found in 304 of 307 vaccine-specific clones.

CDR3 length: 15 amino acids. Trimming removed 4 bases at V and 0 bases at J, with 16 bases between. Germline loops: CDR1 DFQATT, CDR2 SNEGSKA (reference sequence). This rearrangement joins TRBV20-1 to TRBJ2-7; D not resolved. The receptor was derived from a human donor who had recovered from COVID-19. The sequencing used CD4+ T cells from blood, collected about 7 months after SARS-CoV-2 vaccination. CDR3 in DNA: TGCAGTGCTAAGGCCCCCGCCCGGTCCTCCTACGAGCAGTACTTC. It encodes CSAKAPARSSYEQYF.